This TCR beta chain was sequenced for a study of T cells in Graves' hyperthyroidism and ophthalmopathy. The authors obtained PBMCs from over 7.5 ml of fresh peripheral blood. TCR beta CDR3 sequences were amplified from RNA transcripts. The HTBI primer set drove a first-round RT-PCR of the TCR CDR3. TCRdb processed the multiplex PCR reads anew with MiXCR; each CDR3 protein has one entry. Here the sample spans about 840,000 distinct CDR3 sequences, 38% being singletons. The ends lost 6 bases at V and 8 bases at J; junction bases unmatched: 11. Germline V CDR1 and CDR2: MGHDK, SYGVNS. This CDR3 region has 14 residues.

The sequence was collected from a man aged 18 to 29 with Graves' hyperthyroidism. The chain recombines TRBV25-1 with TRBJ1-1; 8 bases are a match to TRBD1. Sequenced material: blood. CDR3 amino acids: CASRDTGGKAEAFF. Here the CDR3 DNA reads TGTGCCAGCAGGGACACAGGGGGGAAAGCAGAAGCTTTCTTT.